These 19 T cell receptor beta chains originate from one sample sequenced in a study of cytomegalovirus exposure and HLA in healthy donors. 13 Jbeta primers and 60 Vbeta primers were used for the PCR. TCRdb keeps only in-frame clones here, not all; method: immunoSEQ multiplex PCR. The sample includes 150,000 or so clones, 78% seen only once; the top ten take over 3%. The sequenced sample was PBMCs. Receptors were obtained from a woman in her forties or fifties in good health and CMV-seropositive.

This CDR3 is CASSPWDRGPYTF. As DNA, the CDR3 is TGTGCCAGCAGCCCATGGGACAGGGGGCCCTACACCTTC. The rearrangement links TRBV7-2 to TRBJ1-2; TRBD1 matches at 12 bases. V shed 5 bases and J 10 bases; nucleotides not matched to a gene: 5. CDR1 is SGHTA and CDR2 is FQGNSA in the germline V gene. CDR3 length: 13 residues.

V and J are TRBV7-9 and TRBJ2-5; TRBD2 agrees at 9 bases. The J segment lost 5 bases and the V segment lost 5 bases, leaving 9 bases of the junction unmatched. This CDR3 contains 15 residues. The germline CDR1 and CDR2 sequences are SEHNR and FQNEAQ (reference sequence). DNA for the CDR3: TGTGCCAGCAGCCCGTATAGCGGGAGAGGCGAGACCCAGTACTTC. Translated: CASSPYSGRGETQYF.

The chain is built from TRBV6-1 and TRBJ2-3; D remains ambiguous. The germline V gene has CDR1 MNHNS and CDR2 SASEGT. Trimming took off 1 base at V and 6 bases at J, with 8 bases between the two ends. The CDR3 loop spans 13 amino acids. The CDR3, as DNA: TGTGCCAGCAGTGAAGTCTCGCGGGATACGCAGTATTTT. Translating gives CASSEVSRDTQYF.

This clone was counted once. This chain joins TRBV7-6 and TRBJ1-4; no clear D gene. Germline values: CDR1 SGHVS, CDR2 FNYEAQ. The CDR3 sequence is 13 residues long. V was shortened by 1 base and J by 12 bases, with 12 bases between the two germline ends. The CDR3 sequence: CASSLGLGKELFF. The DNA of the CDR3 is TGTGCCAGCAGCTTAGGTTTGGGCAAAGAACTGTTTTTT.

V and J are TRBV11-2 and TRBJ2-3; the D is unclear. The germline V gene has CDR1 SGHAT and CDR2 FQNNGV. The CDR3 spans 14 residues. V lost 0 bases and J lost 6, with 10 bases in between. The CDR3 DNA is TGTGCCAGCAGCTTAGATCTTGCGAGGGATACGCAGTATTTT. It specifies CASSLDLARDTQYF. The full variable domain, its missing parts supplied by reference TRBV11-2 and TRBJ2-3, is EAGVAQSPRYKIIEKRQSVAFWCNPISGHATLYWYQQILGQGPKLLIQFQNNGVVDDSQLPKDRFSAERLKGVDSTLKIQPAKLEDSAVYLCASSLDLARDTQYFGPGTRLTVL.

V is TRBV18 and J is TRBJ1-1; 7 positions agree with TRBD1. The V gene end was trimmed by 6 bases and the J gene end by 4 bases; junction bases not matched to a gene: 11. This CDR3 is built from 15 residues. Germline lookup yields CDR1 KGHSH and CDR2 LQKENI. CDR3 in DNA: TGTGCCAGCTCCCCCGTGAGGGGGCGCAGCACTGAAGCTTTCTTT. This translates into CASSPVRGRSTEAFF.

This clone was picked up a small number of times. This sequence joins TRBV5-4 and TRBJ2-3, with TRBD1 matching 7 bases. Unmatched junction bases numbered 5, after V lost 4 bases and J lost 0 bases. The CDR3 has 15 residues. Germline lookup yields CDR1 SGHNT and CDR2 YYREEE (reference sequence). The CDR3 region has the DNA TGTGCCAGCAGCCCCGGGACAGATAGCACAGATACGCAGTATTTT. It codes for CASSPGTDSTDTQYF.

The rearrangement joins TRBV5-4 to TRBJ2-4; 7 bases line up with TRBD2. The J segment lost 4 bases and the V segment lost 6 bases, leaving 10 bases of the junction unmatched. The germline gives CDR1 SGHNT, CDR2 YYREEE (reference sequence). CDR3 length: 15 residues. CDR3 amino acids: CASTSGGVTKNIQYF. The CDR3 region has the DNA TGTGCCAGCACCTCTGGGGGGGTGACAAAAAACATTCAGTACTTC. Using reference TRBV5-4 and TRBJ2-4 for the parts outside the CDR3, the full variable domain is ETGVTQSPTHLIKTRGQQVTLRCSSQSGHNTVSWYQQALGQGPQFIFQYYREEENGRGNFPPRFSGLQFPNYSSELNVNALELDDSALYLCASTSGGVTKNIQYFGAGTRLSVL.

V usage is TRBV6-1 and J usage is TRBJ1-4, with 9 bases identical to TRBD1. Trimming at V came to 3 bases and at J to 6 bases, leaving 5 bases not matched to a gene. The CDR3 consists of 15 residues. The germline gives CDR1 MNHNS, CDR2 SASEGT. This CDR3 is CASSEGQGRDEKLFF. The CDR3 bases are TGTGCCAGCAGTGAGGGACAGGGACGGGATGAAAAACTGTTTTTT.

V is TRBV2 and J is TRBJ1-1, with D unresolved. This CDR3 has 13 amino acids. Per germline, CDR1 SNHLY and CDR2 FYNNEI. Trimming pared 5 bases from V and 6 bases from J, leaving 13 bases between. The chain's CDR3 is CASSPWPEAEAFF. In DNA, the CDR3 is TGTGCCAGCAGTCCCTGGCCCGAGGCTGAAGCTTTCTTT.

This clone was counted only a few times. The J gene is TRBJ2-7, the V gene TRBV4-3; perhaps TRBD2 as D (6 bases). V lost 1 base, J lost 3 bases, and 10 bases lay in between. The CDR3 totals 14 residues. CDR1 LGHNA and CDR2 YSLEER come from the germline V gene. CDR3 DNA: TGCGCCAGCAGCCAAGGGACTACGGGCTACGAGCAGTACTTC. This codes for CASSQGTTGYEQYF.

This chain links TRBV5-6 with TRBJ1-4; TRBD1 matches 9 bases. The germline gives CDR1 SGHDT, CDR2 YYEEEE. V shed 4 bases and J 2 bases; nucleotides not matched to a gene: 6. The CDR3 loop spans 16 amino acids. The CDR3 here is CASSAAGQGTNEKLFF. The CDR3 DNA reads TGTGCCAGCAGCGCGGCCGGACAGGGGACTAATGAAAAACTGTTTTTT. Full variable domain (missing parts from reference TRBV5-6 and TRBJ1-4): DAGVTQSPTHLIKTRGQQVTLRCSPKSGHDTVSWYQQALGQGPQFIFQYYEEEERQRGNFPDRFSGHQFPNYSSELNVNALLLGDSALYLCASSAAGQGTNEKLFFGSGTQLSVL.

V and J are TRBV4-3 and TRBJ1-2; 8 bases align to TRBD1. V gave up 1 base and J gave up 3 bases; unmatched junction bases: 13. The CDR3 extends over 18 amino acids. CDR1 is LGHNA and CDR2 is YSLEER in the germline V gene. The DNA for the CDR3 is TGCGCCAGCAGCCAAGCGTGGCAGGGGGCGATAAGGGACTATGGCTACACCTTC. Translated, it gives CASSQAWQGAIRDYGYTF.

J is TRBJ1-4 and V is TRBV14; 8 bases match TRBD1. This CDR3 region has 15 residues. With V trimmed by 3 bases and J by 5 bases, 5 bases remained unmatched. Per germline, CDR1 SGHDN and CDR2 FVKESK. For the CDR3, the DNA is TGTGCCAGCAGCCACAGACAGGGGCCGAATGAAAAACTGTTTTTT. Amino acids: CASSHRQGPNEKLFF.

The chain is built from TRBV12-5 and TRBJ2-1; possibly TRBD2 for D (5 bases). Trimming took 0 bases from V and 8 from J, leaving 11 bases between them. The CDR3 is 14 residues long. CDR1 is LGHNT, CDR2 FRNRAP, per germline. As DNA, the CDR3 is TGTGCTAGTGGTTTGGTATGGGAGAGGGATGAGCAGTTCTTC. The encoded protein is CASGLVWERDEQFF.

V and J are TRBV7-2 and TRBJ1-5; D might be TRBD1 (5 bases). In germline, CDR1 is SGHTA, CDR2 FQGNSA. The CDR3 runs 16 residues. Deletions cut 4 bases from V and 1 base from J, with 14 bases between. The CDR3 coding sequence is TGTGCCAGCAGCTCCCCTGGGGCGGGAAGCAATCAGCCCCAGCATTTT. It specifies CASSSPGAGSNQPQHF.

This clone occurred a few times. The chain uses TRBV6-6 and TRBJ2-7, with 8 bases fitting TRBD2. The V segment lost 6 bases and the J segment 0 bases; nucleotides outside the gene matches: 7. CDR3 length: 15 residues. Germline V lookup: CDR1 MNHNY, CDR2 SVGAGI (reference sequence). CDR3 bases: TGTGCCAGCAGCCAACTAGCGGCAAGCTCCTACGAGCAGTACTTC. Its translation: CASSQLAASSYEQYF.

Only a few counts were recorded for this clone. This chain uses TRBV7-6 with TRBJ2-3, with D unclear. This CDR3 spans 12 amino acids. The germline gives CDR1 SGHVS, CDR2 FNYEAQ. Trimming removed 5 bases from V and 6 bases from J, with 9 bases in between. The CDR3 is CASSPARDTQYF. In DNA, the CDR3 is TGTGCCAGCAGCCCCGCTAGGGATACGCAGTATTTT.

The chain has TRBV7-2 and TRBJ1-4; weak D call: TRBD1 (5 bases). V shed 6 bases and J shed 2 bases, with 16 bases lying between them. Germline V gene lookup returns CDR1 SGHTA and CDR2 FQGNSA. The CDR3 runs to 16 residues. The CDR3, as DNA: TGTGCCAGCAGTTTCGGCCCGGGGGGTACTAATGAAAAACTGTTTTTT. Amino acids: CASSFGPGGTNEKLFF.